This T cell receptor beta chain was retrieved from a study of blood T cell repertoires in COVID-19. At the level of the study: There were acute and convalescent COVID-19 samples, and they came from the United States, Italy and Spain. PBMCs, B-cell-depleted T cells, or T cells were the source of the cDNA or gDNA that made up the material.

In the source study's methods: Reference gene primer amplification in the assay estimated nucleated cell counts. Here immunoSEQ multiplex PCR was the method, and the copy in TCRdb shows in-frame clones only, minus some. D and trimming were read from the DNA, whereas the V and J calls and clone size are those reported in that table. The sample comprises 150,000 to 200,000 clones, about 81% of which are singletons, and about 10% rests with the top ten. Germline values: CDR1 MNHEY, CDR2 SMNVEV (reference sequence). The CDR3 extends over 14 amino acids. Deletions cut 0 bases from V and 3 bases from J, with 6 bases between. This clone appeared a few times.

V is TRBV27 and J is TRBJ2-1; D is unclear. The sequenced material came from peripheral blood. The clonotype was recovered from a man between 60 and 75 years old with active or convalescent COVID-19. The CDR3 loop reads CASSLSYSYNEQFF. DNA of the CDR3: TGTGCCAGCAGTTTATCCTACAGCTACAATGAGCAGTTCTTC.